The source of this TCR beta chain is a study of cytomegalovirus exposure and HLA in healthy donors. Study findings and constraints: While the bulk of TCR sequences proved rare, some public TCRs turned up in many donors.

Turning to this clone: The antigen remains unidentified.

Germline CDR1 is SGDLS and CDR2 is YYNGEE. V was trimmed by 1 base and J by 7 bases, leaving 15 bases between them. CDR3 size: 15 residues. Primers: 60 Vbeta forward and 13 Jbeta reverse. Generated by immunoSEQ multiplex PCR, the TCRdb table keeps only in-frame clones and is missing some. The sample records about 67,000 clones, roughly two thirds being singletons. This sequence joins TRBV9 and TRBJ2-1, with D perhaps matching TRBD1 (5 bases). The sequence came from a woman in her 30s in good health and CMV-seronegative. Sequencing used PBMCs. CDR3 sequence reads: CASSVLDTPGNEQFF. The CDR3 DNA follows: TGTGCCAGCAGCGTATTGGACACCCCCGGGAATGAGCAGTTCTTC.